This entry lists 30 T cell receptor beta chains sequenced from one sample in a study of PD-1 blockade in classical Hodgkin lymphoma. Profiled with immunoSEQ multiplex PCR; TCRdb holds only in-frame clones, not every one. This sample has over 6,500 clones, with roughly four fifths found just once. Each patient's relapse followed autologous stem cell transplantation, and brentuximab vedotin exposure varied. Sequences were derived from peripheral blood mononuclear cells (PBMCs), sampled before the second cycle of nivolumab. These receptors came from a human donor with classical Hodgkin lymphoma.

The chain has TRBV7-8 and TRBJ1-2, with D uncertain. The CDR3 has 13 residues. Germline V lookup: CDR1 SGHVS, CDR2 FQNEAQ. Trimming pared 4 bases from V and 8 bases from J, leaving 14 bases between. The CDR3, as DNA: TGTGCCAGCAGCTCTTCCAACAACCGGGGCTACACCTTC. As protein: CASSSSNNRGYTF.

V gene TRBV10-3 combines with J gene TRBJ2-2; D gene ambiguous. The V and J ends lost 10 bases and 0 bases respectively, with 15 bases between them. This CDR3 has 15 amino acids. Germline V gene sequence: CDR1 ENHRY, CDR2 SYGVKD. The chain's CDR3 is CATQLGNTNTGELFF. The CDR3 DNA follows: TGTGCCACTCAGTTAGGGAACACGAACACCGGGGAGCTGTTTTTT.

This clone appeared once. A far larger clone is a single base away, which makes a read error likely. The chain is built from TRBV4-2 and TRBJ2-2, with a weak D call TRBD2 (6 bases). The CDR3 loop spans 14 amino acids. Trimming took 6 bases from V and 2 from J, leaving 10 bases between them. CDR1 LGHNA and CDR2 YNFKEQ come from the germline V gene. CDR3 region: CASRPGLNTGELFF. DNA for the CDR3: TGTGCCAGCAGACCGGGACTCAACACCGGGGAGCTGTTTTTT.

This clone occurred a few times. This sequence joins TRBV6-6 and TRBJ1-1; D call uncertain. The CDR3 is made up of 11 amino acids. With 8 bases removed from V and 5 bases from J, the gap between germline ends came to 9 bases. Germline values: CDR1 MNHNY, CDR2 SVGAGI (reference sequence). The CDR3 loop reads CASRVSTEAFF. The CDR3 nucleotides read TGTGCCAGCCGTGTTAGTACTGAAGCTTTCTTT.

This clone occurred a few times. The chain employs TRBV7-2 and TRBJ2-1; TRBD1 aligns across 8 bases. J lost 9 bases, V lost 5 bases, and 12 bases had no gene match. Germline-derived CDR1 and CDR2 are SGHTA and FQGNSA. The CDR3 runs to 15 residues. The DNA of the CDR3 is TGTGCCAGCAGCCCGGGACAGGATCTGTTCGCTGAGCAGTTCTTC. Its protein is CASSPGQDLFAEQFF.

This clone is labeled as medium-sized. The gene calls are TRBV7-2 and TRBJ1-1; D gene unclear. Germline V gives CDR1 SGHTA, CDR2 FQGNSA. Trimming shortened V by 0 bases and J by 0 bases, and 5 bases separated the two germline ends. The CDR3 is 14 amino acids. The CDR3 bases are TGTGCCAGCAGCTTAGCAGGCGTGAACACTGAAGCTTTCTTT. Its translation is CASSLAGVNTEAFF.

This clone occurred once. This rearrangement joins TRBV7-2 to TRBJ1-2; perhaps TRBD1 as D (6 bases). V lost 4 bases and J 10 bases, leaving 22 bases between the germline ends. CDR3 size: 15 residues. Germline assignment: CDR1 SGHTA and CDR2 FQGNSA. In DNA form, the CDR3 reads TGTGCCAGCAGCTCCTTTGGGGGCAGGGCGAAGCTCTACACCTTC. It is translated as CASSSFGGRAKLYTF.

V and J are TRBV7-8 and TRBJ2-1; 11 nucleotides line up with TRBD1. Germline-derived CDR1 and CDR2 are SGHVS and FQNEAQ. V lost 8 bases and J lost 7; bases outside the gene matches: 4. The CDR3 length is 13 residues. The CDR3 nucleotides are TGTGCCAGCCGGGACAGGGGGGTAAATGAGCAGTTCTTC. It translates to CASRDRGVNEQFF.

The V gene is TRBV5-5, the J gene TRBJ1-1, with D possibly matching TRBD1 (5 bases). The V end was cut by 0 bases, the J end by 0 bases, with 12 bases between. Germline-derived CDR1 and CDR2 are SGHKS and YYEKEE (reference sequence). The CDR3 covers 16 residues. The CDR3 loop is CASSLVPGTLNTEAFF. DNA of the CDR3: TGTGCCAGCAGCTTGGTCCCGGGGACCTTGAACACTGAAGCTTTCTTT.

The rearrangement joins TRBV28 to TRBJ2-7; D not resolved. V lost 2 bases, J lost 0 bases, and 8 bases lay in between. This CDR3 is built from 14 residues. Germline V gene data show CDR1 as MDHEN and CDR2 as SYDVKM. The CDR3 spells CASSLGTPSYEQYF. DNA for the CDR3: TGTGCCAGCAGTTTAGGAACTCCCTCCTACGAGCAGTACTTC.

The chain combines TRBV18 with TRBJ2-2, with a possible D match to TRBD2 (5 bases). The CDR3 contains 16 residues. Per the germline V gene, CDR1 is KGHSH and CDR2 is LQKENI. The germline V and J ends were trimmed by 3 bases and 2 bases, with 13 bases remaining between them. CDR3 sequence: CASSPYSGTNTGELFF. Here the CDR3 DNA reads TGTGCCAGCTCACCCTACAGCGGAACAAACACCGGGGAGCTGTTTTTT.

This rearrangement joins TRBV27 to TRBJ2-6; 9 nucleotides match TRBD1. This CDR3 contains 17 residues. The ends lost 7 bases at V and 4 bases at J; junction bases unmatched: 11. The germline CDR1 and CDR2 sequences are MNHEY and SMNVEV (reference sequence). CDR3: CASTSGQGTTGANVLTF. In DNA form, the CDR3 reads TGTGCCAGCACTTCGGGACAGGGAACGACCGGGGCCAACGTCCTGACTTTC.

This clone was counted between two and nine times. The J gene is TRBJ1-1, the V gene TRBV28; D is unclear. The CDR3 runs 13 residues. Germline lookup yields CDR1 MDHEN and CDR2 SYDVKM. Trimming stripped 1 base from V and 11 bases from J, with 14 bases between. CDR3 amino acids: CASSLSNSDWAFF. The CDR3 region has the DNA TGTGCCAGCAGTTTATCGAACAGTGATTGGGCTTTCTTT.

This clone was observed a handful of times. J is TRBJ2-1 and V is TRBV7-3; no firm D call. The CDR3 has 15 residues. CDR1 SGHTA and CDR2 FQGTGA come from the germline V gene. V was pared by 1 base and J by 9 bases, with 16 bases between. As DNA, the CDR3 is TGTGCCAGCAGCTTAAGTGGCTACCAAGGTGGTGAGCAGTTCTTC. This sequence encodes CASSLSGYQGGEQFF.

This chain links TRBV18 with TRBJ2-7, with 12 bases fitting TRBD1. Per germline, CDR1 KGHSH and CDR2 LQKENI. V was clipped by 2 bases and J by 4 bases; unmatched bases: 3. The length of the CDR3 is 15 residues. This CDR3 is CASSPGTGGAYEQYF. CDR3 DNA: TGTGCCAGCTCACCAGGGACAGGGGGCGCGTACGAGCAGTACTTC.

The chain carries TRBV5-1 and TRBJ1-1; 9 positions agree with TRBD1. This CDR3 has 15 residues. V shed 0 bases, J shed 5 bases, and the junction held 5 bases outside the gene matches. Germline assignment: CDR1 SGHRS and CDR2 YFSETQ. The CDR3: CASSLGTGAPTEAFF. The CDR3 DNA sequence: TGCGCCAGCAGCTTGGGGACAGGGGCCCCGACTGAAGCTTTCTTT.

This clone has only a few counts. The rearrangement joins TRBV6-5 to TRBJ1-1; 7 bases match TRBD1. J was trimmed by 3 bases and V by 5 bases; bases with no gene match: 9. Germline V gene data show CDR1 as MNHEY and CDR2 as SVGAGI. The CDR3 loop spans 15 amino acids. The CDR3 DNA follows: TGTGCCAGCAGTCTACGGGACAGAGAACACACTGAAGCTTTCTTT. This gives the protein CASSLRDREHTEAFF.

This chain connects TRBV18 to TRBJ2-3; D not resolved. The CDR3 extends over 11 amino acids. Per the germline V gene, CDR1 is KGHSH and CDR2 is LQKENI. The V end was cut by 7 bases, the J end by 0 bases, with 2 bases between. This CDR3 reads CASLSTDTQYF. Here the CDR3 DNA reads TGTGCCAGCTTGAGCACAGATACGCAGTATTTT.

In this sample, this clone is medium-sized. The chain recombines TRBV6-1 with TRBJ1-1, with a weak D call TRBD1 (5 bases). This CDR3 is built from 14 residues. The germline CDR1 and CDR2 sequences are MNHNS and SASEGT. V was pared by 7 bases and J by 2 bases, with 14 bases between. The CDR3 sequence is CASTDWGFNTEAFF. The CDR3 region has the DNA TGTGCCAGCACTGACTGGGGGTTTAACACTGAAGCTTTCTTT.

The sample holds one count of this clone. The chain combines TRBV19 with TRBJ2-1; 16 bases are shared with TRBD2. The germline gives CDR1 LNHDA, CDR2 SQIVND (reference sequence). CDR3 length equals 17 residues. V gave up 6 bases and J gave up 8 bases; unmatched junction bases: 10. CDR3 in amino acids: CASRSHGTSGRVDEQFF. CDR3 DNA sequence: TGTGCCAGTAGAAGCCACGGGACTAGCGGGAGGGTGGATGAGCAGTTCTTC.

The chain couples TRBV27 to TRBJ2-7, with a weak D call TRBD2 (5 bases). Looked up from germline, CDR1 is MNHEY and CDR2 is SMNVEV (reference sequence). The germline V and J ends were trimmed by 3 bases and 7 bases, with 13 bases remaining between them. The CDR3 is made up of 13 amino acids. The DNA for the CDR3 is TGTGCCAGCAGTTTCGTGCCCACGGGGGAGCAGTACTTC. It codes for CASSFVPTGEQYF.

This clone was observed a handful of times. The genes are TRBV5-1 and TRBJ2-1, with 10 bases aligning to TRBD1. Per the germline V gene, CDR1 is SGHRS and CDR2 is YFSETQ. After removal of 6 bases from V and 8 bases from J, the junction contained 8 bases not matched to a gene. The CDR3 covers 14 residues. The CDR3 sequence is CASTRDRGGDEQFF. The CDR3 DNA reads as TGCGCCAGCACCAGGGACAGGGGAGGCGATGAGCAGTTCTTC. The full variable domain, rest sourced from reference TRBV5-1 and TRBJ2-1, is KAGVTQTPRYLIKTRGQQVTLSCSPISGHRSVSWYQQTPGQGLQFLFEYFSETQRNKGNFPGRFSGRQFSNSRSEMNVSTLELGDSALYLCASTRDRGGDEQFFGPGTRLTVL.

The chain joins TRBV5-1 to TRBJ2-4; TRBD2 aligns across 8 bases. The CDR3 covers 16 residues. J was trimmed by 2 bases and V by 0 bases; bases with no gene match: 4. CDR1 and CDR2 (germline): SGHRS, YFSETQ. DNA for the CDR3: TGCGCCAGCAGCTTGGCGGCGGGAGGAACCAAAAACATTCAGTACTTC. Translated: CASSLAAGGTKNIQYF.

This clone showed up just a few times. The chain has TRBV19 and TRBJ2-3; D ambiguous. The germline V gene encodes CDR1 LNHDA and CDR2 SQIVND (reference sequence). This CDR3 contains 13 residues. Deletions cut 5 bases from V and 2 bases from J, with 8 bases between. DNA of the CDR3: TGTGCCAGTAGTCTTCGGGCCACAGATACGCAGTATTTT. Its translation is CASSLRATDTQYF.

CDR3 sequence: CASSSRLSEGDQAFF. In DNA, the CDR3 is TGTGCCAGCAGCTCCCGCTTGTCTGAGGGCGACCAAGCTTTCTTT. The chain recombines TRBV5-8 with TRBJ1-1; no reliable D call. Germline CDR1 is SGHTS and CDR2 is YDEGEE. The CDR3 runs to 15 residues. V gave up 3 bases and J gave up 9 bases, with 21 bases separating them.

The V gene is TRBV11-3, the J gene TRBJ2-2, with D possibly being TRBD1 or TRBD2 (5 bases each). CDR3 length: 13 residues. Germline lookup yields CDR1 SGHNT and CDR2 YENEEA. Deletions cut 0 bases from V and 6 bases from J, with 5 bases between. The CDR3 loop is CASSLEGPGELFF. The CDR3 DNA sequence: TGTGCCAGCAGCTTAGAGGGACCCGGGGAGCTGTTTTTT. Full variable domain (remainder filled in from reference TRBV11-3 and TRBJ2-2): EAGVVQSPRYKIIEKKQPVAFWCNPISGHNTLYWYLQNLGQGPELLIRYENEEAVDDSQLPKDRFSAERLKGVDSTLKIQPAELGDSAVYLCASSLEGPGELFFGEGSRLTVL.

This clone was recorded a few times. This chain uses TRBV7-2 with TRBJ1-2; possibly TRBD1 for D (5 bases). The CDR3 contains 13 residues. Germline loops: CDR1 SGHTA, CDR2 FQGNSA. The ends were cut back, 1 base at V and 4 bases at J, with 7 bases in the middle. The CDR3 reads CASSLGQIYGYTF. The CDR3 DNA follows: TGTGCCAGCAGCTTAGGACAGATCTATGGCTACACCTTC.

The chain carries TRBV9 and TRBJ2-1, with TRBD2 matching 9 bases. Germline V gene lookup returns CDR1 SGDLS and CDR2 YYNGEE. The V segment lost 0 bases and the J segment 7 bases; nucleotides outside the gene matches: 5. The CDR3 is 15 residues long. The CDR3: CASSVEAGGGNEQFF. The CDR3 bases are TGTGCCAGCAGCGTAGAAGCGGGAGGCGGTAATGAGCAGTTCTTC.

CDR3 region: CASSWDYSDEQYF. DNA of the CDR3: TGTGCCAGCAGCTGGGACTACTCGGACGAGCAGTACTTC. The rearrangement links TRBV7-3 to TRBJ2-7, with TRBD2 identical over 7 bases. V dropped 4 bases and J dropped 5; count of bases not matched to a gene: 5. From germline, CDR1 is SGHTA and CDR2 FQGTGA. This CDR3 region has 13 residues.

This clone was found once. The gene calls are TRBV11-2 and TRBJ2-3; 7 positions match TRBD2. With V trimmed by 2 bases and J by 1 base, 3 bases remained unmatched. The germline V gene has CDR1 SGHAT and CDR2 FQNNGV. The CDR3 contains 15 residues. The CDR3 DNA follows: TGTGCCAGCAGCTTACAGCGGGGTCGCACAGATACGCAGTATTTT. Amino acids: CASSLQRGRTDTQYF.